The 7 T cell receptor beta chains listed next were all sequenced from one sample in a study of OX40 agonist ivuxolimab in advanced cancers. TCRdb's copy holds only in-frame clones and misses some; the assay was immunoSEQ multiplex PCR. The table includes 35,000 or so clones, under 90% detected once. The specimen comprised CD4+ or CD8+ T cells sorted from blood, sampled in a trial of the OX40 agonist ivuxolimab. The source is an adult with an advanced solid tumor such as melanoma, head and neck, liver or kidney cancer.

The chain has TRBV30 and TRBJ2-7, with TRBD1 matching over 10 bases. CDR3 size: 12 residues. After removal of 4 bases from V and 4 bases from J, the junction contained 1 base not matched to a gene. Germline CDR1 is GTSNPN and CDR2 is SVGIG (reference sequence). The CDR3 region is CAWKGQGYEQYF. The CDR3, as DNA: TGTGCCTGGAAGGGACAGGGGTACGAGCAGTACTTC. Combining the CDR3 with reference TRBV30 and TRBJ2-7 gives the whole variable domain SQTIHQWPATLVQPVGSPLSLECTVEGTSNPNLYWYRQAAGRGLQLLFYSVGIGQISSEVPQNLSASRPQDRQFILSSKKLLLSDSGFYLCAWKGQGYEQYFGPGTRLTVT.

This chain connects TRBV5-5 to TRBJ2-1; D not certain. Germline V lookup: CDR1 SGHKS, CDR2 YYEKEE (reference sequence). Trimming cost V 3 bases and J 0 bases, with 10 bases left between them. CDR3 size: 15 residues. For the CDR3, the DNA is TGTGCCAGCAGCTCCGAATGGAGCTCCTACAATGAGCAGTTCTTC. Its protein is CASSSEWSSYNEQFF.

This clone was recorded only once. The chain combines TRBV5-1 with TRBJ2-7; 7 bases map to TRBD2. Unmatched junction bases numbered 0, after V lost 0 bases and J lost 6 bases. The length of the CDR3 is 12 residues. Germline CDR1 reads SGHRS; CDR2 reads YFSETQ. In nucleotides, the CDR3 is TGCGCCAGCAGCTTGGCGGGGGGCGAGCAGTACTTC. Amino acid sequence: CASSLAGGEQYF.

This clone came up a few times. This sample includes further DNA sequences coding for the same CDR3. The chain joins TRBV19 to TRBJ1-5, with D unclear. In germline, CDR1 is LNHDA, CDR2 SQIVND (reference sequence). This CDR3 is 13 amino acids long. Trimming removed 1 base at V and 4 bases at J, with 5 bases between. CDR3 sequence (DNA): TGTGCCAGTAGTATAGCCCCAAATCAGCCCCAGCATTTT. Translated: CASSIAPNQPQHF.

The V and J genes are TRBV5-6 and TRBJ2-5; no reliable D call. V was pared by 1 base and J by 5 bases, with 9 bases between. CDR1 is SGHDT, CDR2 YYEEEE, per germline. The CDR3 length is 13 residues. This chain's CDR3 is CASSLWASETQYF. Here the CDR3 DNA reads TGTGCCAGCAGCTTGTGGGCGAGTGAGACCCAGTACTTC. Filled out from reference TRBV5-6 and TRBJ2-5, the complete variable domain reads DAGVTQSPTHLIKTRGQQVTLRCSPKSGHDTVSWYQQALGQGPQFIFQYYEEEERQRGNFPDRFSGHQFPNYSSELNVNALLLGDSALYLCASSLWASETQYFGPGTRLLVL.

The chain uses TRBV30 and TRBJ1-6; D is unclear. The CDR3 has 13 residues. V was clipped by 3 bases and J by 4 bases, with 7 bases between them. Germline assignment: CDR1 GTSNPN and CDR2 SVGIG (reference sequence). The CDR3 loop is CAWSPDYNSPLHF. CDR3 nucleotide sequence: TGTGCCTGGAGCCCCGATTATAATTCACCCCTCCACTTT.

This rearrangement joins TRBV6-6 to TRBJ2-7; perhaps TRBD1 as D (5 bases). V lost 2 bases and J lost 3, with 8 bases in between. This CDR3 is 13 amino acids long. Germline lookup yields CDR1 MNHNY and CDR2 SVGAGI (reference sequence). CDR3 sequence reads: CASSYAQDYEQYF. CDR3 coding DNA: TGTGCCAGCAGTTACGCACAGGACTACGAGCAGTACTTC.